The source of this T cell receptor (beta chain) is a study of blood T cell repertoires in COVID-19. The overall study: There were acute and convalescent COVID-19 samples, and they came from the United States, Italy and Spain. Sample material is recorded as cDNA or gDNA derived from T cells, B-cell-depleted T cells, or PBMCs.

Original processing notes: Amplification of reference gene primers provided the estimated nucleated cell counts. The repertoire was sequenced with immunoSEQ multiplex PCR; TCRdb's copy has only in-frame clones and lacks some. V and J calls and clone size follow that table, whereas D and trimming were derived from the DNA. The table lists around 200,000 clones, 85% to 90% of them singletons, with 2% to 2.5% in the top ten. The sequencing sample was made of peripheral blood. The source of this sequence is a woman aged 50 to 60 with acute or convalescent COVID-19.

The CDR3 coding sequence is TGTGCCAGCAGCCCCATTAACAGGGCGGGCCAGGTCGGGGCTAATGAAAAACTGTTTTTT. Its protein is CASSPINRAGQVGANEKLFF. The gene calls are TRBV7-8 and TRBJ1-4, with a possible D match to TRBD1 (6 bases). CDR1 SGHVS and CDR2 FQNEAQ come from the germline V gene. The CDR3 is 20 amino acids. Trimming removed 5 bases at V and 3 bases at J, with 28 bases between.